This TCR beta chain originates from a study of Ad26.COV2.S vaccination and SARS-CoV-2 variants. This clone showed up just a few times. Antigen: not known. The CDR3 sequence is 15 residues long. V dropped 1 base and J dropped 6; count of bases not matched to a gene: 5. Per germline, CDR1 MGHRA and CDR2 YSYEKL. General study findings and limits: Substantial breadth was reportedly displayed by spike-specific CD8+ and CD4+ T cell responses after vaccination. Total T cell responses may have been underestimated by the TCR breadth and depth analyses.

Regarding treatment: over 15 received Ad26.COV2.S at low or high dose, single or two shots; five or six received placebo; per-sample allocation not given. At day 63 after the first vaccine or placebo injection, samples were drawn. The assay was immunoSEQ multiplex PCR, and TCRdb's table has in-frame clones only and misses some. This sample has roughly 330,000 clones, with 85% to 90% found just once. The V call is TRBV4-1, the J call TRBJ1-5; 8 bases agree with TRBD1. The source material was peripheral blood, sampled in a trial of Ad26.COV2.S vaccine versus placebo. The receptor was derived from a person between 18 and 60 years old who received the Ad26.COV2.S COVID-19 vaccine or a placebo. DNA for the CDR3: TGCGCCAGCAGCCAAGGACAGGGGACGGGTCAGCCCCAGCATTTT. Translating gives CASSQGQGTGQPQHF.